This T cell receptor beta chain was recorded in a study of cytomegalovirus exposure and HLA in healthy donors (dated by TCRdb to the late 2010s). Turning to the overall study: According to an earlier analysis of 587 of the donors, 150 million to 200 million T cells yielded over 90 million unique TCR beta sequences and 276 Gb of sequence data. An early release that covered fewer than 800 HLA-typed donors contained approximately 300 gigabases of sequencing data and around 85 million unique TCR sequences. The genetic ancestry cluster associated with self-reported Caucasian donors included about 81% of the approximately 400 genotyped donors. The aim of the study was to test whether cataloging public T cell receptors could identify signatures of past pathogen exposure. The study used immunosequencing to profile the T cell repertoires of 666 subjects and linked those repertoires to cytomegalovirus serostatus. A separate validation cohort of over a hundred different subjects was used in addition to the 666-subject first cohort. High-throughput TCR immunosequencing, statistical association of individual TCRs with disease status, and machine learning were combined to predict cytomegalovirus infection status. A later analysis re-analyzed previously published TCR beta repertoires from 600 to 850 donors and added high-resolution HLA genotyping to study TCR occurrence patterns. Rather than drawing on any new phenotypic data, the later analysis identified candidate immune exposures from TCR beta sequences and the way those sequences occurred across donors. An earlier analysis of 500 to 750 of the donors applied high-throughput TCR beta sequencing to assess whether each TCR beta V gene segment acted as functional or pseudogenic. Alongside the repertoire data, information on donor age, sex, ethnicity and CMV serostatus was compiled. Genome-wide SNP genotypes for about 55% of the roughly 670 donors were used in a later genetic analysis, which treated that subset as a discovery cohort. All discovery cohort repertoires had been generated using a single sequencing platform. HLA typing included class I and class II loci at four-digit resolution. The number of typed donors differed by locus: 629-630 for A, B, C, DRB1 and DQB1; roughly 510 for DQA1; some 610 for DPA1; and some 450 for DPB1. A few DR-DQ haplotypes were treated as single units for association and clustering because of strong linkage in the cohort. Across 398 genotyped donors of the cohort, an average of roughly 250,000 unique TCR beta nucleotide sequences per donor were sequenced, and approximately 17% of those sequences were non-productive.

CDR1 and CDR2 (SGHTA, FQGNSA) derive from the germline V gene. Relative to germline, V is 4 bases shorter and J is 0 bases shorter, with 10 bases between their ends. The cysteine opens and the phenylalanine closes a CDR3 of 14 amino acids. Just CDR3 DNA is preserved here, 42 bases in frame from base 1. The paper's findings and limits, for the study overall: For the cohort, immune exposure information was limited to CMV serostatus. The classifier was reported to diagnose cytomegalovirus status with high specificity and sensitivity in both the original cohort and the validation cohort. In a later genetic analysis, fewer N-insertions in productive TCRs were reported among donors in an Asian-associated ancestry cluster than the roughly 700-donor mean. The authors suggested that the approach could potentially be generalized to other disease states and immunological phenotypes. Sequencing depth was assumed to be roughly uniform across donors in the presence/absence analyses, though that assumption may not hold. A further reported finding was that TCR beta sequences accurately predicted the HLA-A and HLA-B alleles for most subjects in the first cohort. This cohort had only TCR beta chains sequenced, and the lack of alpha or paired-chain data limited which features could be detected. In vitro tests confirmed that a few of the cytomegalovirus-associated TCR beta chains recognize cytomegalovirus antigens. Most CMV-associated TCR beta chains appeared to be HLA-restricted in a later analysis, and the HLA associations seemed to be driven largely by CMV exposure. In a later analysis, some 17,000 TCR beta sequences were associated with specific HLA alleles at a false discovery rate of 0.05. HLA typing was unavailable for some donors at each locus, so association tests used only the typed subset. The 87-base-pair reads could not distinguish some IMGT-functional V segments, including TRBV6-2 and TRBV6-3, so those segments were excluded. In the study, around 150 TCR beta chains were listed as associated with cytomegalovirus. A group of highly shared sequence variants was considered likely to be a technical artifact of the sequencing pipeline. In an earlier analysis of fewer than 750 of the donors, most TCR beta V segments were observed in productive rearrangements about 87% or about 30% of the time, broadly matching IMGT annotations. The earlier analysis of approximately 590 of the donors excluded fewer than 20 rarely observed V segments, including chromosome 9 orphons, because counts were too low. While some public TCRs were present in many individuals, most TCR sequences turned up only very rarely across donors. In a later genetic analysis, a missense DCLRE1C variant was associated with V-gene and J-gene trimming of TCR beta chains, and the association was replicated in an independent cohort. Linkage disequilibrium might explain the correlated functional status among segregating V segments, but an unknown experimental factor could not be excluded. In a later analysis, HLA-associated TCR beta chains showed more clonal expansion and lower generation probabilities than non-associated chains that were equally common. According to a later analysis, parvovirus B19, influenza, CMV and Epstein-Barr virus appeared linked to several top co-occurrence clusters. Strong co-occurrence of HLA alleles, especially DR and DQ, made assigning TCR associations to individual alleles difficult. According to a later analysis, TCR association rates differed among HLA loci, with DRB1 alleles showing the most associated TCRs and HLA-C alleles showing the fewest.

A word on this clone: There is no known antigen for this receptor. Base qualities are not provided; no much larger clone lies one nucleotide away.

The cohort comprised fewer than 700 healthy bone marrow donors. At the time of sampling, all cohort members were nominally healthy, though unrecorded immune exposures were likely present. The donor was CMV seronegative and belonged to the group of around 400 seronegative cohort members. A peripheral blood sample was provided by each donor, and peripheral blood mononuclear cells were used for TCR beta sequencing. The Qiagen DNeasy Blood Extraction Kit was used to extract genomic DNA from the blood cell samples. Library generation was performed with the immunoSEQ multiplex PCR assay. For the multiplex PCR, a mixture combining 60 forward primers for TCR Vbeta segments and 13 reverse primers for TCR Jbeta segments was used. A multiplex PCR assay on genomic DNA amplified the CDR3 region of rearranged TCR beta genes. Amplified TCR beta libraries were sequenced as 87-base-pair reads on the Illumina HiSeq System. On the authors' methods: A later analysis counted some 74 million unique TCR beta chains across the 500 to 850 repertoires, and roughly 11 million of these chains were shared by at least two donors. A nearest-neighbor algorithm error-corrected the raw reads and collapsed the reads into unique sequences, merging closely related sequences to remove PCR and sequencing errors. Alignment of CDR3 sequences to IMGT reference sequences was used to assign V, D and J gene segments. Each retained sequence needed at least a six-nucleotide match to both a V gene segment and a J gene segment. Rearrangements were classified as productive when the CDR3 lacked stop codons and remained in frame with V and J, and all other rearrangements were classified as non-productive. Following IMGT convention, CDR3 was defined as the stretch from the second conserved V-encoded cysteine up to the conserved J-encoded phenylalanine. In an earlier analysis of around 570 of the donors, sequences lacking an unambiguous match to a single V gene segment were excluded. An earlier analysis of a few hundred of the donors classified V segments as functional when productive rearrangements were above 56.7% and as segregating when the standard deviation between donors was above 5%. A statistical classification framework was developed to diagnose cytomegalovirus status using the catalog of TCR beta chain sequences. In a later analysis, V and J genes were assigned by comparing TCR nucleotide sequences against IMGT/GENE-DB human TR gene sequences. In a later analysis, CDR3 sequences and most-parsimonious VDJ recombination scenarios were assigned using the TCRdist pipeline. In a later analysis, each TCR beta chain was defined by its CDR3 amino acid sequence together with its V-gene family, and reads lacking a unique V-gene family were excluded. As a way to deal with suspected cross-contamination and a sequencing artifact, a later analysis dropped over 550 nucleotide sequences that were highly shared and had low generation probability. A later analysis calculated a clonal expansion index for each public chain from normalized within-repertoire ranks of inferred template counts. In a later analysis, generation probabilities were computed with a VDJ recombination model fitted to out-of-frame rearrangements, and the resulting probabilities were checked against IGoR. In a later analysis, hypergeometric tests were used to score TCR-TCR, TCR-HLA and TCR-CMV co-occurrence, with a repertoire-size bias correction applied to TCR pairs. A later analysis estimated false discovery rates by permuting HLA or CMV assignments 20 times. In a later analysis, co-occurring TCRs were grouped with DBSCAN, and TCRdist sequence similarity was added when clustering was performed within HLA-allele-positive subsets. Repertoires with fewer than 30,000 or more than 120,000 public chains, plus five repertoires with anomalous nucleotide sharing, were excluded from co-occurrence clustering. The table was pulled from immuneACCESS by TCRdb, which kept in-frame rearrangements only. Such tables lose some clones; where checked, under half of the loss comes from unresolved V genes, and the rest has no known cause. The V and J calls and clone size come from that table; D and trimming were worked out from the DNA. This sample holds under 150,000 clones; around 82% were observed only once. More than 1.5% of the sample rests with the top ten.

The chain is made from TRBV7-2 and TRBJ2-7, with TRBD1 as a weak D call on 5 bases. This clonotype originated in a boy aged 10-17 years in good health and CMV-seronegative. The sample taken for sequencing was PBMCs. CDR3 sequence: CASSSRGASYEQYF. In nucleotide form, the sequence is TGTGCCAGCAGCTCAAGGGGCGCCTCCTACGAGCAGTACTTC.